Following are 29 T cell receptor beta chains from one sample sequenced in a study of response to subunit inactivated influenza vaccine. TCRdb redid the calling of the RT-PCR reads with MiXCR, one entry per CDR3 protein. This sample yields a few hundred thousand distinct CDR3 sequences, of which approximately 10% are seen a single time; approximately 11% belongs to the top ten. Separately, the same data were catalogued under a study of T cells expressing NK-cell markers. According to that study: As the method of synthesis, 5'RACE template switching with UMIs yielded TCR beta cDNA.

The sequenced sample was PBMCs from blood, obtained on the day of vaccination. The source of these receptors is a man in his fifties or sixties who received an inactivated influenza vaccine.

There are a few counts of this clonotype. The rearrangement links TRBV7-2 to TRBJ2-7; D uncertain. The CDR3 loop spans 14 amino acids. From germline, CDR1 is SGHTA and CDR2 FQGNSA. Trimming left V 2 bases short and J 6 bases short, with 14 bases between. The CDR3 DNA reads as TGTGCCAGCAGCTTACCGGACGGGCCGGGCGAGCAGTACTTC. This translates into CASSLPDGPGEQYF.

This clonotype was detected a few times. The chain is built from TRBV30 and TRBJ2-2, with D perhaps being TRBD1 or TRBD2 (5 bases each). The V gene lost 5 bases and the J gene lost 4 bases, with 14 bases spanning the gap. Germline loops: CDR1 GTSNPN, CDR2 SVGIG (reference sequence). The CDR3 has 14 amino acids. CDR3 loop: CAWGRTRGTGELFF. CDR3 coding DNA: TGTGCCTGGGGAAGGACGAGGGGCACCGGGGAGCTGTTTTTT.

The sample holds a few counts of this clonotype. CDR3 nucleotides: TGTGCCAGCAGACAGAGACAGGCGGGCCCCTACGAGCAGTACTTC. Its translation is CASRQRQAGPYEQYF. The rearrangement joins TRBV13 to TRBJ2-7; the D gene is possibly TRBD1 (6 bases). Germline V gene lookup returns CDR1 PRHDT and CDR2 FYEKMQ (reference sequence). The CDR3 is 15 residues long. V was shortened by 6 bases and J by 2 bases, with 17 bases between the two germline ends.

This rearrangement joins TRBV4-1 to TRBJ2-1; D is possibly TRBD2 (7 bases). This CDR3 has 17 residues. The V gene's germline CDR1 is MGHRA and CDR2 YSYEKL. V lost 4 bases, J lost 1 base, and 17 bases lay in between. The CDR3 is CASSPGLAGASYNEQFF. The CDR3 DNA sequence: TGCGCCAGCAGCCCCGGACTGGCGGGGGCTTCCTACAATGAGCAGTTCTTC.

This clonotype showed up just a few times. CDR3 DNA sequence: TGTGCCAGCATCGGTACTCTCTTCCGCTCCTACAATGAGCAGTTCTTC. As protein: CASIGTLFRSYNEQFF. The rearrangement links TRBV28 to TRBJ2-1; D unresolved. Trimming shortened V by 7 bases and J by 0 bases, and 16 bases separated the two germline ends. This CDR3 is 16 amino acids long. Germline loops: CDR1 MDHEN, CDR2 SYDVKM.

This clonotype showed up many times. The CDR3 is CASSPPGADTQYF. As DNA, the CDR3 is TGCGCCAGCAGCCCTCCTGGGGCAGATACGCAGTATTTT. J is TRBJ2-3 and V is TRBV5-1; D ambiguous. The CDR3 has 13 residues. CDR1 SGHRS and CDR2 YFSETQ come from the germline V gene. With 4 bases removed from V and 4 bases from J, the gap between germline ends came to 10 bases.

This clonotype was observed a few times. The chain links TRBV28 to TRBJ2-7, with TRBD1 matching 11 bases. The length of the CDR3 is 16 residues. CDR1 is MDHEN, CDR2 SYDVKM, per germline. Trimming took 5 bases from V and 6 from J; bases not matched to a gene: 12. As DNA, the CDR3 is TGTGCCAGCAGTGACACGCCGGGACAGGGGGGGCGCGAGCAGTACTTC. Amino acid sequence: CASSDTPGQGGREQYF.

The rearrangement uses TRBV6-2 or TRBV6-3 and TRBJ2-7; D is possibly TRBD1 (5 bases). V lost 7 bases to trimming and J lost 2 bases, with 18 bases between them. Germline V gene lookup returns CDR1 MNHEY and CDR2 SVGEGT. This CDR3 comprises 15 residues. CDR3 protein: CASTARNHRTYEQYF. CDR3 nucleotide sequence: TGTGCCAGCACCGCGCGAAACCACAGGACCTACGAGCAGTACTTC.

The V and J genes are TRBV5-1 and TRBJ2-2; 7 bases align to TRBD1. J lost 5 bases, V lost 3 bases, and 4 bases had no gene match. Germline V gene data show CDR1 as SGHRS and CDR2 as YFSETQ. The CDR3 extends over 14 amino acids. DNA for the CDR3: TGCGCCAGCAGCTATGTACAGGGGACCGGGGAGCTGTTTTTT. This encodes CASSYVQGTGELFF.

The rearrangement joins TRBV7-9 to TRBJ2-5; D possibly corresponds to TRBD1 (7 bases). Trimming pared 6 bases from V and 0 bases from J, leaving 17 bases between. This CDR3 region has 16 residues. Per germline, CDR1 SEHNR and CDR2 FQNEAQ (reference sequence). The CDR3 DNA sequence: TGTGCCAGCAGTCGCGGGACAGAGAGGTACCAAGAGACCCAGTACTTC. Encoded protein: CASSRGTERYQETQYF.

This clonotype was seen more than once but under ten times. V gene TRBV11-2 combines with J gene TRBJ2-2; D unclear. The CDR3 is 12 amino acids. CDR1 is SGHAT, CDR2 FQNNGV, per germline. V was cut by 5 bases and J by 3 bases, with 4 bases left in between. Here the CDR3 reads CASSDHTGELFF. The DNA of the CDR3 is TGTGCCAGCAGCGACCACACCGGGGAGCTGTTTTTT.

This clonotype was recorded a few times. This rearrangement joins TRBV7-2 to TRBJ2-6; D not certain. Germline values: CDR1 SGHTA, CDR2 FQGNSA. V was clipped by 4 bases and J by 4 bases, with 11 bases between them. This CDR3 comprises 15 residues. The chain's CDR3 is CASSSPHLGANVLTF. As DNA, the CDR3 is TGTGCCAGCAGCTCCCCCCACCTAGGGGCCAACGTCCTGACTTTC.

This clonotype was found a few times. The genes are TRBV10-3 and TRBJ2-5, with TRBD2 identical over 10 bases. There are 16 residues in the CDR3. CDR1 is ENHRY, CDR2 SYGVKD, per germline. The V gene end was trimmed by 3 bases and the J gene end by 2 bases; junction bases not matched to a gene: 6. The CDR3 DNA sequence: TGTGCCATCAGTGAATTTAGCGGGGGGCCACAAGAGACCCAGTACTTC. Its translation is CAISEFSGGPQETQYF.

J is TRBJ2-4 and V is TRBV18; D remains ambiguous. V lost 4 bases and J 1 base, leaving 14 bases between the germline ends. The CDR3 is made up of 16 amino acids. Germline loops: CDR1 KGHSH, CDR2 LQKENI. The DNA of the CDR3 is TGTGCCAGCTCACTCACGGGTCGGCGGGCCAAAAACATTCAGTACTTC. This gives the protein CASSLTGRRAKNIQYF.

The rearrangement links TRBV4-1 to TRBJ2-1; 9 nucleotides align to TRBD1. V shed 0 bases and J 0 bases; nucleotides not matched to a gene: 9. The CDR3 is 19 residues long. Germline V gene data show CDR1 as MGHRA and CDR2 as YSYEKL. CDR3 nucleotide sequence: TGCGCCAGCAGCCAAGAACCCGGGACAGGGTCGAGCTCCTACAATGAGCAGTTCTTC. It specifies CASSQEPGTGSSSYNEQFF.

At least ten counts were recorded for this clonotype. The J gene is TRBJ2-2, the V gene TRBV29-1; D remains ambiguous. The CDR3 is 14 amino acids. Looked up from germline, CDR1 is SQVTM and CDR2 is ANQGSEA. Trimming removed 3 bases from V and 0 bases from J, with 8 bases in between. The CDR3 coding sequence is TGCAGCGTTGAGAGTATGACGAACACCGGGGAGCTGTTTTTT. It is translated as CSVESMTNTGELFF.

This clonotype came up a few times. The rearrangement links TRBV24-1 to TRBJ2-1, with 7 bases that match TRBD1. The CDR3 sequence is 15 residues long. The germline CDR1 and CDR2 sequences are KGHDR and SFDVKD. V lost 6 bases to trimming and J lost 5 bases; unmatched junction nucleotides: 9. In DNA, the CDR3 is TGTGCCACCAGTATCGTCAACAGGGGAAACAATGAGCAGTTCTTC. Amino acids: CATSIVNRGNNEQFF.

This clonotype was counted only a few times. The chain employs TRBV7-2 and TRBJ2-3, with D tentatively TRBD2 (7 bases). V lost 5 bases to trimming and J lost 2 bases, with 14 bases between them. The CDR3 spans 15 residues. In germline, CDR1 is SGHTA, CDR2 FQGNSA. The CDR3 DNA follows: TGTGCCAGCAGCCCCGGGGGGCCGGTCACAGATACGCAGTATTTT. Translating it yields CASSPGGPVTDTQYF.

Ten or more counts support this clonotype. This rearrangement joins TRBV5-1 to TRBJ2-2, with TRBD1 identical over 8 bases. Per the germline V gene, CDR1 is SGHRS and CDR2 is YFSETQ. V was pared by 4 bases and J by 6 bases, with 8 bases of the junction left unmatched. The CDR3 is made up of 15 amino acids. The CDR3 reads CASSKTGDLSGELFF. The CDR3 coding sequence is TGCGCCAGCAGCAAGACAGGGGATTTATCCGGGGAGCTGTTTTTT.

The chain links TRBV4-3 to TRBJ2-1, with TRBD2 identical over 9 bases. J gave up 8 bases and V 0 bases, and 11 bases lay outside the gene matches. The germline CDR1 and CDR2 sequences are LGHNA and YSLEER. The CDR3 extends over 17 amino acids. In DNA, the CDR3 is TGCGCCAGCAGCCAAGATTCCCTAGCGGGGTCTTGGTATGAGCAGTTCTTC. The encoded protein is CASSQDSLAGSWYEQFF.

The chain has TRBV24-1 and TRBJ2-1; 9 nucleotides agree with TRBD2. The CDR3 covers 15 residues. Germline assignment: CDR1 KGHDR and CDR2 SFDVKD. Trimming took 5 bases from V and 2 from J; bases not matched to a gene: 3. CDR3: CATSVGGGAYNEQFF. DNA of the CDR3: TGTGCCACCAGTGTTGGCGGGGGGGCCTACAATGAGCAGTTCTTC.

This clonotype was found a few times. The V call is TRBV10-3, the J call TRBJ2-7; unclear D gene. CDR1 ENHRY and CDR2 SYGVKD come from the germline V gene. There are 15 residues in the CDR3. Between the trimmed V and J ends, which lost 3 bases and 2 bases, there was a span of 14 bases. As DNA, the CDR3 is TGTGCCATCAGTGATTATTTGAGGTTCCCCTACGAGCAGTACTTC. Translated: CAISDYLRFPYEQYF.

This sequence joins TRBV18 and TRBJ2-1, with D tentatively TRBD1 (7 bases). Germline lookup yields CDR1 KGHSH and CDR2 LQKENI. Trimming removed 3 bases at V and 4 bases at J, with 13 bases between. The CDR3 spans 15 residues. The CDR3 nucleotides read TGTGCCAGCTCACCCCGCGGGACAGCATACAATGAGCAGTTCTTC. As protein: CASSPRGTAYNEQFF.

This clonotype came up many times. The genes are TRBV5-1 and TRBJ2-2; TRBD1 is a possible D gene (5 bases). The germline gives CDR1 SGHRS, CDR2 YFSETQ. The CDR3 loop spans 15 amino acids. The germline V and J ends were trimmed by 1 base and 0 bases, with 7 bases remaining between them. The CDR3 coding sequence is TGCGCCAGCAGCTTGTTACAGGCGAACACCGGGGAGCTGTTTTTT. It encodes CASSLLQANTGELFF. Supplemented by reference TRBV5-1 and TRBJ2-2, the full variable domain reads KAGVTQTPRYLIKTRGQQVTLSCSPISGHRSVSWYQQTPGQGLQFLFEYFSETQRNKGNFPGRFSGRQFSNSRSEMNVSTLELGDSALYLCASSLLQANTGELFFGEGSRLTVL.

The chain couples TRBV4-3 to TRBJ2-3; D is ambiguous. This CDR3 region has 16 residues. CDR1 LGHNA and CDR2 YSLEER come from the germline V gene. Deletions cut 4 bases from V and 2 bases from J, with 16 bases between. CDR3 in amino acids: CASSLSSAELTDTQYF. CDR3 DNA sequence: TGCGCCAGCAGCCTCTCCTCGGCGGAGCTCACAGATACGCAGTATTTT.

The V gene is TRBV28, the J gene TRBJ2-2; D may match TRBD1 or TRBD2 (5 bases each). The CDR3 has 16 residues. With 3 bases removed from V and 1 base from J, the gap between germline ends came to 12 bases. From germline, CDR1 is MDHEN and CDR2 SYDVKM. CDR3 DNA: TGTGCCAGCAGTTTTTATGGGGCGGGGAACACCGGGGAGCTGTTTTTT. Residues: CASSFYGAGNTGELFF.

This clonotype was counted between two and nine times. The gene calls are TRBV4-3 and TRBJ1-5; TRBD1 matches at 9 bases. CDR1 and CDR2 (germline): LGHNA, YSLEER. Trimming at V came to 0 bases and at J to 4 bases, leaving 7 bases not matched to a gene. This CDR3 region has 17 residues. CDR3 coding DNA: TGCGCCAGCAGCCAAGATTCTCGGACAGGGGCTAATCAGCCCCAGCATTTT. Protein: CASSQDSRTGANQPQHF.

V usage is TRBV19 and J usage is TRBJ1-4, with D possibly TRBD1 on 5 matching bases. The CDR3 spans 14 residues. Germline lookup yields CDR1 LNHDA and CDR2 SQIVND (reference sequence). Trimming left V 3 bases short and J 8 bases short, with 13 bases between. The CDR3 DNA sequence: TGTGCCAGTAGTATGAAGACAGCCTTCGAAAAACTGTTTTTT. It specifies CASSMKTAFEKLFF.

The V and J genes are TRBV7-2 and TRBJ1-4; a weak D match, TRBD1 (5 bases). From germline, CDR1 is SGHTA and CDR2 FQGNSA. This CDR3 region has 14 residues. Trimming removed 5 bases at V and 8 bases at J, with 15 bases between. This CDR3 reads CASSADSFREKLFF. Written as DNA, the CDR3 is TGTGCCAGCAGCGCAGACAGTTTTAGGGAAAAACTGTTTTTT.